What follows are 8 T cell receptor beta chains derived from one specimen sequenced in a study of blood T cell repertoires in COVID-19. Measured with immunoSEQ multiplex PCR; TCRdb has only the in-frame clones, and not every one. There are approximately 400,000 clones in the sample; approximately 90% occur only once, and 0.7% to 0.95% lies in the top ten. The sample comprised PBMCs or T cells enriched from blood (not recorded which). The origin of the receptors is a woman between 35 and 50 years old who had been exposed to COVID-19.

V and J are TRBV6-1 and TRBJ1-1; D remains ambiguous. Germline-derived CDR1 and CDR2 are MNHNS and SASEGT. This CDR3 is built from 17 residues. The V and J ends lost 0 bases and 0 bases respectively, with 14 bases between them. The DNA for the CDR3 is TGTGCCAGCAGTGAAGCGCGACGGTGGACTATGAACACTGAAGCTTTCTTT. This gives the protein CASSEARRWTMNTEAFF.

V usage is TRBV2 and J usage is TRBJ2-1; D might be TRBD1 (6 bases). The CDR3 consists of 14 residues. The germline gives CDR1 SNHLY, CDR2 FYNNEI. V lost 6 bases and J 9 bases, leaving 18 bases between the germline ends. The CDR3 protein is CASRAPTGIGEQFF. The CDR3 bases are TGTGCCAGCAGGGCTCCCACAGGGATCGGTGAGCAGTTCTTC.

This CDR3 reads CASSPVRQGQETQYF. Here the CDR3 DNA reads TGCGCCAGCAGCCCTGTCAGACAGGGTCAGGAGACCCAGTACTTC. The chain uses TRBV5-1 and TRBJ2-5, with 7 nucleotides matching TRBD1. The V segment lost 4 bases and the J segment 5 bases; nucleotides outside the gene matches: 11. Germline CDR1 SGHRS, CDR2 YFSETQ. CDR3 length: 15 amino acids.

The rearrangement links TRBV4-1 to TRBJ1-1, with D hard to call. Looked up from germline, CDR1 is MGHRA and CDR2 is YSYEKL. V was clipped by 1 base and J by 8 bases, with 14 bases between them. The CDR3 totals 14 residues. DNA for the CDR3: TGCGCCAGCAGCCAAGGGGCCAGCCCTCCCGAAGCTTTCTTT. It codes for CASSQGASPPEAFF.

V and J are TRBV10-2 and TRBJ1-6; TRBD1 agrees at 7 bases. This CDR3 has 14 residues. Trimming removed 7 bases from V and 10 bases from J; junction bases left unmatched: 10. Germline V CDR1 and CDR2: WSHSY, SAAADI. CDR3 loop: CASNVRQGGSPLHF. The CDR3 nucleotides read TGCGCCAGCAACGTCCGACAGGGTGGCTCACCCCTCCACTTT.

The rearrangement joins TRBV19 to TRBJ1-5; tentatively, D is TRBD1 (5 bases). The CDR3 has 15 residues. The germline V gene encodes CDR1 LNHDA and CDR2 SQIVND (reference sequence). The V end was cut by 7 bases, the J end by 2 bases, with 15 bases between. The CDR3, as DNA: TGTGCCAGTATTGGTAGGGGCGAGGGCAATCAGCCCCAGCATTTT. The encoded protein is CASIGRGEGNQPQHF.

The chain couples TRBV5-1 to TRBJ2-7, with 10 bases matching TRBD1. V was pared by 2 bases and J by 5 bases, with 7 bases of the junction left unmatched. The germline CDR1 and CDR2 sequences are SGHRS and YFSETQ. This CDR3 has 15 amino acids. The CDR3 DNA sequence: TGCGCCAGCAGCTTCTCGACAGGGGGCGTCGACGAGCAGTACTTC. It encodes CASSFSTGGVDEQYF.

Here the CDR3 reads CASSFGSVGGETEAFF. CDR3 coding DNA: TGTGCCAGCAGCTTTGGGAGTGTGGGGGGAGAGACTGAAGCTTTCTTT. The chain is built from TRBV7-2 and TRBJ1-1, with D possibly matching TRBD1 (5 bases). Germline CDR1 and CDR2: SGHTA and FQGNSA. V was cut by 3 bases and J by 5 bases, with 19 bases left in between. This CDR3 contains 16 residues.